The clone carrying this T cell receptor (beta chain) was picked up many times. What it binds is not known. The sample is drawn from a study of T cells in Graves' hyperthyroidism and ophthalmopathy. Study conclusions and caveats: Ophthalmopathy was model-predicted a median approximately 6.4 months pre-onset.

Germline CDR1 and CDR2: SGDLS and YYNGEE. V lost 3 bases, J lost 4 bases, and 6 bases stayed unmatched. CDR3 length: 15 residues. Amplified regions were TCR beta CDR3 sequences from RNA transcripts. The HTBI set primed first-round TCR CDR3 RT-PCR. TCRdb independently ran MiXCR on the multiplex PCR reads; one entry per CDR3 protein. The table shows 750,000 to 950,000 distinct CDR3 sequences, with roughly 40% occurring only once. The material sequenced was blood. The gene calls are TRBV9 and TRBJ2-5, with 10 bases matching TRBD1. The receptor was isolated from a man aged 18 to 29 with Graves' hyperthyroidism. CDR3 sequence (DNA): TGTGCCAGCAGCGCGACAGGGGGCGACGCAGAGACCCAGTACTTC. Protein product: CASSATGGDAETQYF.